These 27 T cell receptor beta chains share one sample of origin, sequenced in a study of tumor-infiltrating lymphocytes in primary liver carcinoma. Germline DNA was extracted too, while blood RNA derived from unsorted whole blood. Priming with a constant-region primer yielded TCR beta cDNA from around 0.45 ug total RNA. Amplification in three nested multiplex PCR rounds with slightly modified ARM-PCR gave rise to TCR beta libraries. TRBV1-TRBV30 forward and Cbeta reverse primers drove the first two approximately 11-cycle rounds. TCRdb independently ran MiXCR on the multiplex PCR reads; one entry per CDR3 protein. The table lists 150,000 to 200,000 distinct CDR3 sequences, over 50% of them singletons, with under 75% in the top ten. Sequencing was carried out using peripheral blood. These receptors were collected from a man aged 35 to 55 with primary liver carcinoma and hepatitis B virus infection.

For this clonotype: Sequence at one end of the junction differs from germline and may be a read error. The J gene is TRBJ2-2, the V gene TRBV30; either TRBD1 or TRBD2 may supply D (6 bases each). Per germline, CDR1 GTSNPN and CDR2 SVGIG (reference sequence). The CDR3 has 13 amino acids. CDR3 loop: CAWKLPGAGELFF. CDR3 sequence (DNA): TGTGCCTGGAAGCTTCCGGGGGCCGGGGAACTGTTTTTT.

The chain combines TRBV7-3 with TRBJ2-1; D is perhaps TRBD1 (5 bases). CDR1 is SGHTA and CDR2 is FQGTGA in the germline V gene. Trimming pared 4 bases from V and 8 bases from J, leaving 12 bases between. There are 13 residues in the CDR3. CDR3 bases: TGTGCCAGCAGCTCCGGTGGGGCCGATGAGCAGTTCTTC. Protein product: CASSSGGADEQFF.

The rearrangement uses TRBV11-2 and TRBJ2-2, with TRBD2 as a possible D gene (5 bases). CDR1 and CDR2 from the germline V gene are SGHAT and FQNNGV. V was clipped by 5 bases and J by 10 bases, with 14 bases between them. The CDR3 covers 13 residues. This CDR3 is CASSPGLSVELFF. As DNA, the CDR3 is TGTGCCAGCAGCCCTGGACTTTCCGTGGAGCTGTTTTTT.

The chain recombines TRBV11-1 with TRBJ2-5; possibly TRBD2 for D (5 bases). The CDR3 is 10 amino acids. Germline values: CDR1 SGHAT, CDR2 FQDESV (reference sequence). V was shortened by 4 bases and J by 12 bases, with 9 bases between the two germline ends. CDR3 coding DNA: TGTGCCAGCAGCTCGGAGACTAAGTACTTC. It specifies CASSSETKYF.

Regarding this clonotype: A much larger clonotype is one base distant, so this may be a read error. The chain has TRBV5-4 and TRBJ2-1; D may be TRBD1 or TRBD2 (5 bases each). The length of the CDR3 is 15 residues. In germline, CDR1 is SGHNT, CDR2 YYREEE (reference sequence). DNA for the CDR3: TGTGTCAGCAGCCCCGACGGGACGACCTACAATGAGCAGTTCTTC. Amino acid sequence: CVSSPDGTTYNEQFF.

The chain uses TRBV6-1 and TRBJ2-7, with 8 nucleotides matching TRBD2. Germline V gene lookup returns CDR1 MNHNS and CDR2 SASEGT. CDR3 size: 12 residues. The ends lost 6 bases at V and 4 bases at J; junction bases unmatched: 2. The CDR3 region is CASRLAEYEQYF. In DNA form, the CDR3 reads TGTGCCAGCAGACTAGCGGAGTACGAGCAGTACTTC.

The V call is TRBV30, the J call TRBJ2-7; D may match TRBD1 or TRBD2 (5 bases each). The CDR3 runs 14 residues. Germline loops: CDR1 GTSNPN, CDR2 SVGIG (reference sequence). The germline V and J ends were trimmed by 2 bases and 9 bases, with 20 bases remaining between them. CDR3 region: CAWSRGVQTDGQYF. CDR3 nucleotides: TGTGCCTGGAGTAGAGGGGTTCAAACGGACGGGCAGTACTTC.

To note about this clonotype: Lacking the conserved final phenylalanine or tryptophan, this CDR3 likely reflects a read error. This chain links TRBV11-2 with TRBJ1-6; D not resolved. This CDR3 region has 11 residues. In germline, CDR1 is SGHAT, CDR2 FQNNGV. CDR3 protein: CAISLSSPLHL. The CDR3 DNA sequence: TGTGCCATCAGCTTAAGTTCACCCCTCCACCTT.

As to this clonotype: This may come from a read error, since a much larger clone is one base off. CDR3 protein: CASSLDPQSSGELFF. The CDR3 bases are TGTGCCAGCAGCTTAGACCCTCAAAGTTCCGGGGAGCTGTTTTTT. The V gene is TRBV11-2, the J gene TRBJ2-2; no clear D gene. Trimming stripped 0 bases from V and 6 bases from J, with 11 bases between. Germline V gene data show CDR1 as SGHAT and CDR2 as FQNNGV. The CDR3 spans 15 residues.

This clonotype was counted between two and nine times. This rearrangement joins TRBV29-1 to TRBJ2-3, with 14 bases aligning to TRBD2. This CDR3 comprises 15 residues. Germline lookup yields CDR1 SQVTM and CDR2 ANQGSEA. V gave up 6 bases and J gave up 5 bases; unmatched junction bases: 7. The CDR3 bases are TGCAGCGTCCCAGTGGGACTAGCGGGAGTAGATACGCAGTATTTT. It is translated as CSVPVGLAGVDTQYF.

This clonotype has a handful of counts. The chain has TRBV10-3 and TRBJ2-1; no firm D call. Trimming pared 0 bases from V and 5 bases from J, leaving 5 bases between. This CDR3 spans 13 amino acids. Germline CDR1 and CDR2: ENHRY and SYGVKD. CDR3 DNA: TGTGCCATCAGTGAGTCGGGAAACAATGAGCAGTTCTTC. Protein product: CAISESGNNEQFF.

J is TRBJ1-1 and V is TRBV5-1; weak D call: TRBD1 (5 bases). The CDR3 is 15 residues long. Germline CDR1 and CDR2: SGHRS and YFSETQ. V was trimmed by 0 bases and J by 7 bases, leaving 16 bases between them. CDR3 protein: CASSLASGRQGEAFF. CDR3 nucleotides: TGCGCCAGCAGCTTGGCTTCGGGAAGGCAGGGTGAAGCTTTCTTT.

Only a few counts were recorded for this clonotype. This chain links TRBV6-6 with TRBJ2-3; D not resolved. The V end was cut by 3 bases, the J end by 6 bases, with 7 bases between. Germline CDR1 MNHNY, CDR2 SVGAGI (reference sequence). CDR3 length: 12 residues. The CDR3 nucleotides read TGTGCCAGCAGTTATGAAGCCGATACGCAGTATTTT. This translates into CASSYEADTQYF.

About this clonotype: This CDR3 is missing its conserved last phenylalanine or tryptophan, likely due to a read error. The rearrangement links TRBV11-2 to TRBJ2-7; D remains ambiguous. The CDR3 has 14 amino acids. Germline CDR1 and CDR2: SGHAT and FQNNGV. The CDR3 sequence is CANSLTGGAYEQYS. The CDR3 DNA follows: TGTGCCAACAGCTTAACCGGCGGAGCATACGAGCAGTACTCC.

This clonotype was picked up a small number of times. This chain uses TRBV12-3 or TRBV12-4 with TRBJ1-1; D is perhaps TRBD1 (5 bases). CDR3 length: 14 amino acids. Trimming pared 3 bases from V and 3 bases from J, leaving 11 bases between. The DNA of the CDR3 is TGTGCCAGCAGTTTTCTTTCGGGGGACACTGAAGCTTTCTTT. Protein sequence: CASSFLSGDTEAFF.

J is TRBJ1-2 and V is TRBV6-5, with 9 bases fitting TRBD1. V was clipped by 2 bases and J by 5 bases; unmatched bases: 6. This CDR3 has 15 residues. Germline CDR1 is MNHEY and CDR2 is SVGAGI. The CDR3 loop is CASSYLDRGGYGYTF. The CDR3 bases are TGTGCCAGCAGTTACCTCGACAGGGGGGGGTATGGCTACACCTTC.

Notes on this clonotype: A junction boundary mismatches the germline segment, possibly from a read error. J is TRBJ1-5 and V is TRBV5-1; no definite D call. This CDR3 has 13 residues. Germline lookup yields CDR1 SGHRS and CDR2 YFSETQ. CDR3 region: CASSPDGNQPQHF. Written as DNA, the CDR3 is TGTGCCAGCAGCCCGGACGGCAATCAGCCCCAGCATTTT.

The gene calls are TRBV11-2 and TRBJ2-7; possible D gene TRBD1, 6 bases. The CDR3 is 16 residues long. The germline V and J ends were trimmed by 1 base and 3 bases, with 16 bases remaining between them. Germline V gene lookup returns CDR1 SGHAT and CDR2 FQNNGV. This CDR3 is CASSLGGPRSFYEQYF. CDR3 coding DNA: TGTGCCAGCAGCTTAGGGGGGCCCCGAAGCTTCTACGAGCAGTACTTC.

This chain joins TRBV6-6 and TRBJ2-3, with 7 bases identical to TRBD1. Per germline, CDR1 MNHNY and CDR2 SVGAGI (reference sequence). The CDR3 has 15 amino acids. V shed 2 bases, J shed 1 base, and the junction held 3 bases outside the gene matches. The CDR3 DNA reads TGTGCCAGCAGTTACGAGGGGGCAGGCACAGATACGCAGTATTTT. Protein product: CASSYEGAGTDTQYF.

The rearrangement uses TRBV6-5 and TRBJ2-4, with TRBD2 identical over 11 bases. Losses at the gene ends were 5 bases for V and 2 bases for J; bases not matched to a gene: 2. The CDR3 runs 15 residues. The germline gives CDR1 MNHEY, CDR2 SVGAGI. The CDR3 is CASSRTSGSKNIQYF. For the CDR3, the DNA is TGTGCCAGCAGTCGGACTAGCGGGTCCAAAAACATTCAGTACTTC.

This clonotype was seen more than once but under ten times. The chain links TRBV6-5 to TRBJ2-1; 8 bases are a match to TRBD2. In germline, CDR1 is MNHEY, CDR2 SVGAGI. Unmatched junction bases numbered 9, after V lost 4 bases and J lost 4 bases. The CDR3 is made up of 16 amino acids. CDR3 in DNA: TGTGCCAGCAGTTCCCGAGCGGGAGTAGGGTACAATGAGCAGTTCTTC. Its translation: CASSSRAGVGYNEQFF.

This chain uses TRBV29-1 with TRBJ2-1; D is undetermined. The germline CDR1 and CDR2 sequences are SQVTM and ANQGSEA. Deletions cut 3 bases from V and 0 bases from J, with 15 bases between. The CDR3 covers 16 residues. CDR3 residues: CSVDHGQANSYNEQFF. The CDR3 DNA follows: TGCAGCGTTGATCACGGGCAGGCCAACTCCTACAATGAGCAGTTCTTC.

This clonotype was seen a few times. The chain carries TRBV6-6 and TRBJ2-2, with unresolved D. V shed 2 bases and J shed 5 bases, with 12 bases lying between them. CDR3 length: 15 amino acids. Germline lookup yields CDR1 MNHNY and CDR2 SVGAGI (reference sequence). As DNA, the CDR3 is TGTGCCAGCAGTTACGATGCGGTCGGGACCGGGGAGCTGTTTTTT. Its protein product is CASSYDAVGTGELFF.

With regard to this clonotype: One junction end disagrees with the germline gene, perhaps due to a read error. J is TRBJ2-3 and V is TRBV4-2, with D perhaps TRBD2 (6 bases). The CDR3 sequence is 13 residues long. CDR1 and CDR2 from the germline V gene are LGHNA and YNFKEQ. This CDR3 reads CASGRESTDTQYF. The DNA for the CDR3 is TGTGCCAGCGGTCGGGAGTCCACAGATACACAGTATTTT.

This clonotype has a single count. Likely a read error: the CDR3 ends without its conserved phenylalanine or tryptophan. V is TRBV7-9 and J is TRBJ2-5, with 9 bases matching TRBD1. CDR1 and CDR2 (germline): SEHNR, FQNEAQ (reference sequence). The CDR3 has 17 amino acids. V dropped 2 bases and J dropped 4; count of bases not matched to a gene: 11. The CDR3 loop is CASSLSSGTGIGETQYL. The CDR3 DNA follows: TGTGCCAGCAGCTTAAGCAGCGGGACAGGGATCGGAGAGACCCAGTACTTA.

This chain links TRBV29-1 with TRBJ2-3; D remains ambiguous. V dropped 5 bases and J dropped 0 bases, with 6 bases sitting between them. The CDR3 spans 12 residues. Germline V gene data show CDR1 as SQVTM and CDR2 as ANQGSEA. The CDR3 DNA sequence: TGCAGCGTTACGGCTAGCACAGATACGCAGTATTTT. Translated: CSVTASTDTQYF.

Here the CDR3 reads CASSTTGLAGEQYF. The CDR3 DNA follows: TGTGCCAGCAGCACCACCGGACTAGCGGGGGAGCAGTACTTC. This chain links TRBV5-4 with TRBJ2-7, with 12 bases matching TRBD2. The germline CDR1 and CDR2 sequences are SGHNT and YYREEE (reference sequence). This CDR3 contains 14 residues. V dropped 4 bases and J dropped 7; count of bases not matched to a gene: 6.